This record concerns one TCR beta chain sequence. What it recognizes is unknown. The sample belongs to a study of molecular identifiers for immune sequencing clone quantification. Isolation of naive CD8 T cells was achieved by sorting on a CD8+CD4-CCR7+CD45RA+ phenotype. Findings of the study overall: Over 99% of CMV-specific effector molecules, but under 1% of naive ones, were in clones above 20 copies.

It was with previously described methods and listed TCR primers that bulk TCR libraries were made. Via MiXCR, TCRdb re-called the PCR reads, giving one row per CDR3 protein. The profile shows fewer than 350,000 distinct CDR3 sequences, roughly a quarter of them singletons. The specimen was naive CD8+ T cells from blood, with Jurkat cell RNA spiked in. The subset denotes: FACS-sorted CD8+CD4-CCR7+CD45RA+ naive T cells. This receptor was identified in a human donor in good health. Some libraries in this study had Jurkat cell RNA spiked in.

CDR3 nucleotide sequence: TGTGCCAGCAGCTCCCGGGGTAGCGGGAGCTCCTACAATGAGCAGTTCTTC. This codes for CASSSRGSGSSYNEQFF. J is TRBJ2-1 and V is TRBV11-3; TRBD2 matches 9 bases. The V gene's germline CDR1 is SGHNT and CDR2 YENEEA. The CDR3 covers 17 residues. V was clipped by 4 bases and J by 0 bases; unmatched bases: 7. Full variable domain (outside the CDR3, taken from reference TRBV11-3 and TRBJ2-1): EAGVVQSPRYKIIEKKQPVAFWCNPISGHNTLYWYLQNLGQGPELLIRYENEEAVDDSQLPKDRFSAERLKGVDSTLKIQPAELGDSAVYLCASSSRGSGSSYNEQFFGPGTRLTVL.